These 7 T cell receptor beta chains originate from one sample sequenced in a study of blood T cell repertoires in COVID-19. Produced via immunoSEQ multiplex PCR; TCRdb's table is partial and in-frame only. The sample carries tens of thousands of clones, about 91% recorded once. Sequencing used peripheral blood. These receptors were obtained from an elderly woman with acute or convalescent COVID-19.

The rearrangement joins TRBV3-1 (or the pseudogene TRBV3-2) to TRBJ1-2; D may be TRBD1 (5 bases). There are 14 residues in the CDR3. Trimming took off 5 bases at V and 4 bases at J, with 14 bases between the two ends. Germline CDR1 reads LGHDT; CDR2 reads YNNKEL (reference sequence). For the CDR3, the DNA is TGTGCCAGCAGCACGGGACGGGGAGGCTATGGCTACACCTTC. The encoded protein is CASSTGRGGYGYTF.

This clone was recorded a few times. The chain combines TRBV15 with TRBJ1-4, with D hard to call. This CDR3 is 16 amino acids long. V dropped 3 bases and J dropped 0 bases, with 11 bases sitting between them. CDR1 is LNHNV and CDR2 is YYDKDF in the germline V gene (reference sequence). CDR3 sequence (DNA): TGTGCCACCAGCAGTTACAGAACTGCAACTAATGAAAAACTGTTTTTT. Translating it yields CATSSYRTATNEKLFF. The entire variable domain, with the rest obtained from reference TRBV15 and TRBJ1-4, is as follows: DAMVIQNPRYQVTQFGKPVTLSCSQTLNHNVMYWYQQKSSQAPKLLFHYYDKDFNNEADTPDNFQSRRPNTSFCFLDIRSPGLGDTAMYLCATSSYRTATNEKLFFGSGTQLSVL.

The chain couples TRBV23-1 to TRBJ2-3; 8 bases map to TRBD1. Being an ORF, TRBV23-1 has a function that is uncertain. This CDR3 spans 21 amino acids. Trimming removed 4 bases from V and 6 bases from J; junction bases left unmatched: 27. CDR3 sequence reads: CASSPRPPGTGILTNSDTQYF. The CDR3 coding sequence is TGCGCCAGCAGTCCACGACCCCCCGGGACAGGAATTTTAACGAATTCCGATACGCAGTATTTT.

This rearrangement joins TRBV12-5 to TRBJ1-1; maybe TRBD1 (6 bases). This CDR3 region has 14 residues. Germline loops: CDR1 LGHNT, CDR2 FRNRAP. V was clipped by 7 bases and J by 1 base, with 13 bases between them. DNA of the CDR3: TGTGCTAGTGTCCCTGACAGGACGAACACTGAAGCTTTCTTT. Protein sequence: CASVPDRTNTEAFF.

This chain connects TRBV27 to TRBJ1-3; unclear D gene. V lost 2 bases to trimming and J lost 2 bases, with 10 bases between them. The CDR3 totals 15 residues. Germline V gene lookup returns CDR1 MNHEY and CDR2 SMNVEV (reference sequence). The CDR3 loop reads CASSLTSRAGNTIYF. The CDR3 DNA is TGTGCCAGCAGTTTAACGTCACGGGCTGGAAACACCATATATTTT.

The chain uses TRBV5-1 and TRBJ1-2; TRBD1 aligns across 7 bases. This CDR3 is built from 15 residues. Per the germline V gene, CDR1 is SGHRS and CDR2 is YFSETQ. Unmatched junction bases numbered 10, after V lost 1 base and J lost 7 bases. The CDR3 nucleotides are TGCGCCAGCAGCTTGAGAGCAGGGGGAACACCTGGCTACACCTTC. Residues: CASSLRAGGTPGYTF.

This chain uses TRBV19 with TRBJ2-4; 11 bases line up with TRBD1. With V trimmed by 10 bases and J by 3 bases, 11 bases remained unmatched. CDR1 and CDR2 (germline): LNHDA, SQIVND (reference sequence). The CDR3 length is 16 residues. Here the CDR3 DNA reads TGTGCCACTAGGGGGGGACAGGGGGGCGACAAAAACATTCAGTACTTC. It translates to CATRGGQGGDKNIQYF.